The clone carrying this TCR beta chain has a count of ten or more. The antigen remains unidentified. This specimen belongs to a study of T cell repertoires in cytomegalovirus infection. For the study at large: Indications came from public TCR beta signatures; they pointed to CMV infection and to a matching HLA type.

Whole-study results and caveats: There were carriers of CMV plus the relevant HLA, and cumulative public TCR beta family frequency identified them. It was HLA-C-restricted CMV-specific TCR beta clonotypes that dominated the response ex vivo.

TCRdb re-analysed the reads in MiXCR, keeping a single row per CDR3 protein. The table has over 300,000 distinct CDR3 sequences, more than 9% seen once; the top ten hold approximately 4.5%. The CDR3 totals 15 residues. The germline gives CDR1 SQVTM, CDR2 ANQGSEA. The J segment lost 0 bases and the V segment lost 8 bases, leaving 7 bases of the junction unmatched. The TCR comes from a human donor in good health (CMV status not recorded). Some clones in this sample may be carry-over from other donors' samples. Sequenced material: PBMCs. The rearrangement uses TRBV29-1 and TRBJ2-3; 11 bases align to TRBD2. CDR3: CSLAGTSGSTDTQYF. DNA for the CDR3: TGCAGCCTGGCCGGGACTAGCGGAAGCACAGATACGCAGTATTTT.